This T cell receptor beta chain was observed in a study of monozygotic twins with inflammatory bowel disease. Study-wide findings and caveats: Any single strong signal or clonotype tied to IBD lacked support.

This CDR3 spans 15 amino acids. CDR1 is SGHTA, CDR2 FQGNSA, per germline. TCRdb reprocessed the 5' RACE reads, with one entry per CDR3 protein and no DNA. The sample table includes 420,000 or so distinct CDR3 sequences. To note about this clonotype: Its antigen is not known.

This chain connects TRBV7-2 to TRBJ2-7; with no DNA, the TCRdb D assignment of TRBD2 cannot be verified. This clonotype was obtained from a human donor with ulcerative colitis or Crohn's disease, or a healthy co-twin of an affected twin (not recorded which). The sequencing sample was made of blood. This CDR3 is CASSLGGLASYEQYF. Combining the CDR3 with reference TRBV7-2 and TRBJ2-7 gives the whole variable domain GAGVSQSPSNKVTEKGKDVELRCDPISGHTALYWYRQSLGQGLEFLIYFQGNSAPDKSGLPSDRFSAERTGGSVSTLTIQRTQQEDSAVYLCASSLGGLASYEQYFGPGTRLTVT.